The TCR beta chain under discussion was sequenced for a study of CD8 T cells in ankylosing spondylitis. A single record per CDR3 protein comes from TCRdb applying MiXCR to the 5' RACE reads. The sample has hundreds of thousands of distinct CDR3 sequences, around 24% seen once. CDR3 length: 13 amino acids. With 7 bases clipped from V and 1 base from J, the junction kept 4 bases outside the gene matches. CDR1 is DFQATT and CDR2 is SNEGSKA in the germline V gene (reference sequence). Material for sequencing was blood, either unsorted or a sorted T cell fraction (not recorded which). The V gene is TRBV20-1, the J gene TRBJ1-1, with 9 bases identical to TRBD1. This TCR was recovered from a male donor with ankylosing spondylitis or in good health (not recorded which). CDR3 sequence: CSVPDRGNTEAFF. The CDR3 DNA is TGCAGTGTCCCGGACAGGGGGAACACTGAAGCTTTCTTT.